The rows below give T cell receptor beta chains drawn from one sample of a study of response to subunit inactivated influenza vaccine. Each CDR3 protein is one row after TCRdb ran MiXCR on the RT-PCR reads. The sample lists 250,000 to 350,000 distinct CDR3 sequences, roughly 20% occurring once. The sample consisted of PBMCs from blood, taken approximately 22 months after vaccination. The receptors here all came from a man in his fifties or sixties who received an inactivated influenza vaccine. The CDR3 runs from the conserved cysteine through the conserved F or W. The order of the fields is CDR3 protein, CDR3 DNA, J gene, clone size, D gene, CDR3 length, V gene. D genes are given only for firm matches. Only some rows state a clone size, as once, few, many or a class for expanded clones.

CDR3: CASSQSRGNYGYTF
DNA: TGTGCCAGCAGCCAATCCAGGGGAAACTATGGCTACACCTTC
J: TRBJ1-2
size: NA
D: NA
length: 14
V: TRBV7-9

CDR3: CASISDTGELFF
DNA: TGTGCCAGCATCAGCGACACCGGGGAGCTGTTTTTT
J: TRBJ2-2
size: many
D: NA
length: 12
V: TRBV7-2

CDR3: CASSWEDRGRYEQYF
DNA: TGTGCCAGCAGCTGGGAGGACAGGGGTAGATACGAGCAGTACTTC
J: TRBJ2-7
size: NA
D: TRBD1
length: 15
V: TRBV5-5

CDR3: CASSFRDRADTIYF
DNA: TGTGCCAGCAGTTTTCGGGACAGGGCAGACACCATATATTTT
J: TRBJ1-3
size: NA
D: TRBD1
length: 14
V: TRBV12-3/TRBV12-4

CDR3: CASSERVGRGYTF
DNA: TGTGCCAGCAGTGAACGGGTTGGCAGGGGCTACACCTTC
J: TRBJ1-2
size: few
D: NA
length: 13
V: TRBV6-1

CDR3: CASSEEDSHLTEELFF
DNA: TGTGCCAGCAGTGAAGAGGACAGCCACCTCACTGAGGAGCTGTTTTTT
J: TRBJ2-2
size: few
D: NA
length: 16
V: TRBV2

CDR3: CASSVGVDTEAFF
DNA: TGTGCCAGCAGTGTTGGGGTGGACACTGAAGCTTTCTTT
J: TRBJ1-1
size: many
D: NA
length: 13
V: TRBV25-1

CDR3: CASSPAGLSSDTQYF
DNA: TGTGCCAGCAGCCCGGCGGGACTTTCCTCAGATACGCAGTATTTT
J: TRBJ2-3
size: NA
D: NA
length: 15
V: TRBV5-4

CDR3: CASTPVGGKLFF
DNA: TGTGCCAGCACTCCGGTCGGGGGGAAACTGTTTTTT
J: TRBJ1-4
size: few
D: NA
length: 12
V: TRBV6-1

CDR3: CSARRDGYTF
DNA: TGCAGTGCTAGGAGGGATGGCTACACCTTC
J: TRBJ1-2
size: few
D: NA
length: 10
V: TRBV20-1

CDR3: CSAKEREGNYNEQFF
DNA: TGCAGTGCTAAAGAGCGGGAGGGGAACTACAATGAGCAGTTCTTC
J: TRBJ2-1
size: once
D: TRBD2
length: 15
V: TRBV20-1

CDR3: CACSGTGKGYEQYF
DNA: TGTGCCTGTTCCGGGACAGGGAAAGGCTACGAGCAGTACTTC
J: TRBJ2-7
size: NA
D: TRBD1
length: 14
V: TRBV10-3

CDR3: CSGGGGYGYTF
DNA: TGCAGCGGAGGGGGCGGCTATGGCTACACCTTC
J: TRBJ1-2
size: NA
D: TRBD1
length: 11
V: TRBV20-1

CDR3: CATSSDGLGEQYF
DNA: TGTGCCACCAGCTCTGACGGACTGGGCGAGCAGTACTTC
J: TRBJ2-7
size: NA
D: NA
length: 13
V: TRBV15

CDR3: CASSTPTSGGASSYEQYF
DNA: TGTGCCAGCAGCACCCCGACTAGCGGGGGGGCAAGCTCCTACGAGCAGTACTTC
J: TRBJ2-7
size: NA
D: TRBD2
length: 18
V: TRBV7-8

CDR3: CASSLGRGGSPLHF
DNA: TGTGCCAGCAGCTTGGGCAGGGGAGGATCACCCCTCCACTTT
J: TRBJ1-6
size: few
D: NA
length: 14
V: TRBV7-2

CDR3: CASSQEKGGNQPQHF
DNA: TGTGCCAGCAGCCAAGAAAAGGGGGGGAATCAGCCCCAGCATTTT
J: TRBJ1-5
size: few
D: NA
length: 15
V: TRBV4-2

CDR3: CASSEELIGGNTIYF
DNA: TGTGCCAGCAGCGAGGAGCTTATAGGTGGAAACACCATATATTTT
J: TRBJ1-3
size: few
D: NA
length: 15
V: TRBV11-2

CDR3: CASSGRTDQPQHF
DNA: TGTGCCAGCAGTGGGCGGACGGATCAGCCCCAGCATTTT
J: TRBJ1-5
size: NA
D: NA
length: 13
V: TRBV25-1

CDR3: CASSVEGWDEQYF
DNA: TGTGCCAGCAGCGTAGAAGGCTGGGACGAGCAGTACTTC
J: TRBJ2-7
size: NA
D: NA
length: 13
V: TRBV9

CDR3: CASNRQKKNGYTF
DNA: TGTGCCAGCAACCGACAAAAAAAAAACGGCTACACCTTC
J: TRBJ1-2
size: NA
D: NA
length: 13
V: TRBV25-1

CDR3: CSASGLGTASEKLFF
DNA: TGCAGTGCTAGCGGCCTTGGGACAGCGAGTGAAAAACTGTTTTTT
J: TRBJ1-4
size: NA
D: TRBD1
length: 15
V: TRBV20-1

CDR3: CASSVDLSSSYNEQFF
DNA: TGTGCCAGCAGTGTCGACCTTAGCAGCTCCTACAATGAGCAGTTCTTC
J: TRBJ2-1
size: few
D: NA
length: 16
V: TRBV12-3/TRBV12-4

CDR3: CASSPSQGDIGYTF
DNA: TGTGCCAGCTCACCGTCACAGGGAGATATTGGCTACACCTTC
J: TRBJ1-2
size: NA
D: NA
length: 14
V: TRBV18

CDR3: CSVTGGDYGYTF
DNA: TGCAGTGTGACAGGGGGCGACTATGGCTACACCTTC
J: TRBJ1-2
size: many
D: TRBD1
length: 12
V: TRBV20-1

CDR3: CASSLARYGTGTTRELFF
DNA: TGTGCCAGCAGCTTAGCGCGTTATGGTACAGGGACAACGAGGGAGCTGTTTTTT
J: TRBJ2-2
size: NA
D: NA
length: 18
V: TRBV11-1

CDR3: CASSQVNQPQHF
DNA: TGTGCCAGCAGTCAGGTTAATCAGCCCCAGCATTTT
J: TRBJ1-5
size: many
D: NA
length: 12
V: TRBV3-1